This T cell receptor (beta chain) was retrieved from a study of PD-1 blockade in mismatch repair-deficient tumors. Background on the study: Enrolled about 2013-2016, patients had progressing, pretreated mismatch repair-deficient cancers of 12 types.

Note on this clone: Its target is not known.

The method was immunoSEQ multiplex PCR; TCRdb's version includes in-frame clones alone and lacks a portion of them. The data hold fewer than 60,000 clones, with 77% observed a single time. Every patient had mismatch repair deficiency by PCR or immunohistochemistry. TCR sequencing covered a few patients who responded to pembrolizumab. Study findings and constraints: Tumor-resident clones, often undetectable pretreatment in blood, expanded then contracted after pembrolizumab.

Germline V CDR1 and CDR2: MNHNS, SASEGT. V gave up 5 bases and J gave up 2 bases, with 7 bases separating them. CDR3 size: 13 residues. The chain employs TRBV6-1 and TRBJ1-3, with D unclear. Specimen: PBMCs, collected before pembrolizumab treatment. The TCR originated in an adult with mismatch repair-deficient cancer. CDR3 sequence (DNA): TGTGCCAGCAGTAAAGATACTGGAAACACCATATATTTT. Residues: CASSKDTGNTIYF.